One T cell receptor beta chain is described in this entry. The data were taken from a study of shared clonotypes between healthy human individuals. V trimming: 3 bases; J trimming: 7 bases; junction bases outside the gene matches: 9. The CDR3 consists of 16 residues. Germline CDR1 reads SGHAT; CDR2 reads FQNNGV. The naive CD8 fraction comprised CD45RO-negative cells positively selected for CCR7 and excluded terminally differentiated effector memory CD45RA+ cells. This table comes from immunoSEQ multiplex PCR, and its TCRdb copy is limited to in-frame clones, with some not included. This sample has about 2,200,000 clones, with 90% to 95% found just once.

The chain couples TRBV11-2 to TRBJ2-1; 10 positions agree with TRBD2. Material: naive CD8+ T cells from PBMCs. This TCR was sampled from a man between 18 and 29 years old in good health. Some clones in this sample may be carry-over from other donors' samples. DNA of the CDR3: TGTGCCAGCAGCTTCACCGGGACTAGCGTCTCTAATGAGCAGTTCTTC. It yields the protein CASSFTGTSVSNEQFF.